The 18 T cell receptor beta chains below were found in one sample sequenced in a study of blood T cell repertoires in COVID-19 (dated by TCRdb to 2018 to 2020). Library creation used the immunoSEQ multiplex PCR assay. The clones in this table, taken by TCRdb from immuneACCESS, are in-frame only. Not every clone is retained; where verified, under half of the shortfall comes from an unresolved V gene, and the cause of the rest is unknown. The sample has some 180,000 clones on record, 85% of them singletons. The top ten constitute more than 5.5% of the sample. Sequencing was performed on PBMCs or T cells enriched from blood (not recorded which). Source of these receptors: a middle-aged man who had recovered from COVID-19.

V gene TRBV27 combines with J gene TRBJ1-1; 9 bases line up with TRBD1. The CDR3 is 15 residues long. V lost 3 bases and J lost 0; bases outside the gene matches: 2. Germline V gene lookup returns CDR1 MNHEY and CDR2 SMNVEV (reference sequence). Written as DNA, the CDR3 is TGTGCCAGCAGTTTTGGGACAGGGTTGAACACTGAAGCTTTCTTT. Its translation is CASSFGTGLNTEAFF.

A few counts support this clone. This chain links TRBV14 with TRBJ1-2; 7 nucleotides line up with TRBD1. The V and J ends lost 5 bases and 6 bases, in that order; junction bases with no gene match: 6. This CDR3 comprises 13 residues. Germline loops: CDR1 SGHDN, CDR2 FVKESK. The CDR3 reads CASSTQGTHGYTF. The CDR3 DNA sequence: TGTGCCAGCAGCACACAGGGGACCCATGGCTACACCTTC.

The CDR3 region is CASSFTGIYEQYF. The DNA for the CDR3 is TGTGCCAGCAGCTTCACGGGGATTTACGAGCAGTACTTC. The rearrangement joins TRBV7-9 to TRBJ2-7; D is perhaps TRBD2 (5 bases). Germline V CDR1 and CDR2: SEHNR, FQNEAQ (reference sequence). The CDR3 loop spans 13 amino acids. Trimming stripped 3 bases from V and 4 bases from J, with 10 bases between.

This clone has a count of ten or more. The chain is built from TRBV2 and TRBJ2-1; 9 bases align to TRBD1. The germline V gene encodes CDR1 SNHLY and CDR2 FYNNEI. V shed 5 bases, J shed 5 bases, and the junction held 19 bases outside the gene matches. CDR3 length: 19 amino acids. This CDR3 is CASSSIGTGLRKINNEQFF. CDR3 coding DNA: TGTGCCAGCAGTAGCATCGGGACAGGGCTTCGGAAGATAAACAATGAGCAGTTCTTC.

This chain connects TRBV29-1 to TRBJ2-3, with a weak D call TRBD2 (6 bases). Germline CDR1 and CDR2: SQVTM and ANQGSEA. V gave up 5 bases and J gave up 4 bases, with 13 bases separating them. There are 13 residues in the CDR3. CDR3 amino acids: CSVIPGVSDTQYF. The CDR3 nucleotides read TGCAGCGTTATCCCGGGAGTCTCAGATACGCAGTATTTT.

The V call is TRBV5-8, the J call TRBJ2-2; D call uncertain. V gave up 4 bases and J gave up 8 bases, with 18 bases separating them. The CDR3 is 15 residues long. CDR1 and CDR2 (germline): SGHTS, YDEGEE. The CDR3 sequence is CASSTLTPGQGELFF. CDR3 bases: TGTGCCAGCAGCACTTTGACCCCAGGTCAAGGGGAGCTGTTTTTT.

This clone was counted once. The chain carries TRBV2 and TRBJ2-7; TRBD1 agrees at 7 bases. The germline CDR1 and CDR2 sequences are SNHLY and FYNNEI. V lost 7 bases to trimming and J lost 1 base; unmatched junction nucleotides: 10. The CDR3 covers 15 residues. In DNA form, the CDR3 reads TGTGCCAGCACCTTGTGGCAGGGGGTTTCCTACGAGCAGTACTTC. Its protein product is CASTLWQGVSYEQYF.

The chain joins TRBV4-1 to TRBJ2-2; 7 bases fit TRBD1. Germline V gives CDR1 MGHRA, CDR2 YSYEKL. V trimming: 3 bases; J trimming: 5 bases; junction bases outside the gene matches: 9. This CDR3 is built from 16 residues. CDR3 residues: CASSHERGRGTGELFF. CDR3 DNA sequence: TGCGCCAGCAGCCATGAAAGGGGGCGCGGGACCGGGGAGCTGTTTTTT.

The CDR3 is CASSHNTPEQFF. CDR3 DNA: TGTGCCAGCAGCCACAATACCCCAGAGCAGTTCTTC. The chain employs TRBV7-6 and TRBJ2-1; D gene uncertain. Germline CDR1 and CDR2: SGHVS and FNYEAQ. The CDR3 is 12 residues long. V lost 5 bases, J lost 10 bases, and 12 bases lay in between.

The chain joins TRBV2 to TRBJ1-2; TRBD1 matches 7 bases. The V gene end was trimmed by 3 bases and the J gene end by 4 bases; junction bases not matched to a gene: 5. The CDR3 spans 14 residues. The V gene's germline CDR1 is SNHLY and CDR2 FYNNEI. This CDR3 is CASSDKGAAYGYTF. The CDR3 region has the DNA TGTGCCAGCAGTGATAAGGGGGCGGCCTATGGCTACACCTTC.

This clone was counted at least ten times. The rearrangement joins TRBV11-2 to TRBJ2-2, with 7 bases that match TRBD1. Germline trimming cut 5 bases from V and 4 bases from J; bases unmatched to any gene: 10. The germline V gene encodes CDR1 SGHAT and CDR2 FQNNGV. CDR3 length: 16 residues. CDR3 coding DNA: TGTGCCAGCAGCGGACCTACAGGGGTTGCCACCGGGGAGCTGTTTTTT. Protein product: CASSGPTGVATGELFF.

This clone was observed once. V and J are TRBV7-9 and TRBJ2-4, with 13 bases that match TRBD2. With V trimmed by 5 bases and J by 5 bases, 6 bases remained unmatched. CDR3 length equals 16 residues. CDR1 is SEHNR and CDR2 is FQNEAQ in the germline V gene (reference sequence). The DNA of the CDR3 is TGTGCCAGCAGCCACCGACTAGCGGGAGGACAAAACATTCAGTACTTC. Residues: CASSHRLAGGQNIQYF.

The chain uses TRBV5-4 and TRBJ1-2, with 8 bases that match TRBD1. The CDR3 runs to 13 residues. Germline V lookup: CDR1 SGHNT, CDR2 YYREEE (reference sequence). The V and J ends lost 7 bases and 8 bases, in that order; junction bases with no gene match: 10. DNA of the CDR3: TGTGCCAGCGCTGTGACAGGGGATAAAGGCTACACCTTC. Protein: CASAVTGDKGYTF. Drawing the rest from reference TRBV5-4 and TRBJ1-2, the complete variable domain is ETGVTQSPTHLIKTRGQQVTLRCSSQSGHNTVSWYQQALGQGPQFIFQYYREEENGRGNFPPRFSGLQFPNYSSELNVNALELDDSALYLCASAVTGDKGYTFGSGTRLTVV.

This chain joins TRBV9 and TRBJ1-1; D remains ambiguous. Germline loops: CDR1 SGDLS, CDR2 YYNGEE. V lost 0 bases and J lost 3, with 6 bases in between. This CDR3 comprises 13 residues. The CDR3 nucleotides read TGTGCCAGCAGCGTAGCCGAGGACACTGAAGCTTTCTTT. Amino acids: CASSVAEDTEAFF.

The gene calls are TRBV30 and TRBJ1-1; D gene uncertain. V lost 6 bases, J lost 10 bases, and 21 bases lay in between. CDR3 length: 13 amino acids. Germline lookup yields CDR1 GTSNPN and CDR2 SVGIG (reference sequence). DNA of the CDR3: TGTGCCTGTTCCATGGGGAGGGATCTTGGAGCTTTCTTT. Its translation is CACSMGRDLGAFF.

This clone was seen only a few times. The CDR3, as DNA: TGCAGCGTTGATGGGGGCTTGAGCTCCTACGAGCAGTACTTC. This translates into CSVDGGLSSYEQYF. The gene calls are TRBV29-1 and TRBJ2-7; D is perhaps TRBD1 (6 bases). Trimming removed 3 bases from V and 0 bases from J, with 12 bases in between. The CDR3 loop spans 14 amino acids. The germline CDR1 and CDR2 sequences are SQVTM and ANQGSEA.

The rearrangement links TRBV9 to TRBJ2-1; perhaps TRBD2 as D (5 bases). This CDR3 region has 15 residues. Trimming took off 4 bases at V and 2 bases at J, with 13 bases between the two ends. CDR1 SGDLS and CDR2 YYNGEE come from the germline V gene. The chain's CDR3 is CASSSSSGAYNEQFF. CDR3 DNA: TGTGCCAGCAGCTCCAGCAGCGGCGCCTACAATGAGCAGTTCTTC.

J is TRBJ2-2 and V is TRBV29-1; a weak D match, TRBD2 (6 bases). The CDR3 is made up of 16 amino acids. V lost 3 bases to trimming and J lost 3 bases, with 17 bases between them. Germline V gene sequence: CDR1 SQVTM, CDR2 ANQGSEA. Here the CDR3 reads CSVEGGDSRHTGELFF. In nucleotides, the CDR3 is TGCAGCGTTGAGGGGGGAGACTCACGACACACCGGGGAGCTGTTTTTT.